These 21 T cell receptor beta chains came from one sample sequenced in a study of shared clonotypes between healthy human individuals. Assay: immunoSEQ multiplex PCR; the TCRdb copy retains only in-frame clones and omits some. This sample carries 150,000 to 200,000 clones, approximately 92% of them seen once, and the ten largest clones take around 0.067%. The sequenced sample was naive CD4+ T cells sorted from blood. Stated subset: CD45RA+ positively selected. All receptors derive from a woman aged 25 to 45 in good health.

The J gene is TRBJ2-1, the V gene TRBV21-1; the table's D call, TRBD2, was not checked against the DNA. TRBV21-1 is a documented pseudogene. This CDR3 contains 19 residues. CDR3 protein: CASNVPGLKRPLSYNEQFF. The CDR3 bases are TGTGCCAGCAACGTTCCGGGACTCAAAAGGCCCCTCTCCTACAATGAGCAGTTCTTC.

This clone was counted a single time. This chain uses TRBV5-1 with TRBJ2-7; 12 bases line up with TRBD2. The CDR3 has 14 residues. In germline, CDR1 is SGHRS, CDR2 YFSETQ. The junction had 2 bases not matched to a gene; V was cut back by 4 bases and J by 3 bases. CDR3 residues: CASSTGLAGYEQYF. For the CDR3, the DNA is TGCGCCAGCAGCACGGGACTAGCGGGCTACGAGCAGTACTTC.

This clone was counted a single time. J is TRBJ2-3 and V is TRBV5-4; D uncertain. The CDR3 has 15 residues. Looked up from germline, CDR1 is SGHNT and CDR2 is YYREEE (reference sequence). Trimming pared 0 bases from V and 4 bases from J, leaving 12 bases between. The CDR3 DNA reads as TGTGCCAGCAGCTTGGTTGGCGCGACCTCAGATACGCAGTATTTT. Its protein is CASSLVGATSDTQYF.

The gene calls are TRBV6-1 and TRBJ2-7, with D possibly called TRBD1 or TRBD2 (5 bases each). With 4 bases removed from V and 3 bases from J, the gap between germline ends came to 13 bases. In germline, CDR1 is MNHNS, CDR2 SASEGT. This CDR3 has 14 residues. CDR3 DNA: TGTGCCAGCAGTGTCGGGACCTCCGACTACGAGCAGTACTTC. Translating it yields CASSVGTSDYEQYF.

This rearrangement joins TRBV28 to TRBJ1-1; possibly TRBD1 for D (5 bases). The germline gives CDR1 MDHEN, CDR2 SYDVKM. The CDR3 runs 17 residues. V was clipped by 7 bases and J by 0 bases, with 21 bases between them. The CDR3 loop reads CASTPHMGQGMNTEAFF. The CDR3 region has the DNA TGTGCCAGCACCCCCCATATGGGGCAGGGCATGAACACTGAAGCTTTCTTT.

The chain joins TRBV6-5 to TRBJ1-1, with 11 bases fitting TRBD1. CDR1 MNHEY and CDR2 SVGAGI come from the germline V gene. The junction had 7 bases not matched to a gene; V was cut back by 6 bases and J by 4 bases. The CDR3 contains 15 residues. Here the CDR3 reads CASRRLGQGATEAFF. CDR3 sequence (DNA): TGTGCCAGCAGAAGACTCGGACAGGGGGCCACTGAAGCTTTCTTT.

This chain joins TRBV28 and TRBJ1-4; D may be TRBD1 (6 bases). The CDR3 is 12 amino acids. The V end was cut by 2 bases, the J end by 13 bases, with 11 bases between. Germline CDR1 is MDHEN and CDR2 is SYDVKM. The CDR3 loop is CASSLRQARLFF. The CDR3 DNA is TGTGCCAGCAGTTTACGACAGGCGAGACTGTTTTTT.

In its sample, this clone was seen once. The chain employs TRBV20-1 and TRBJ2-5, with D possibly matching TRBD1 (6 bases). The assigned J gene may be wrong: the sequence end matches TRBJ2-7 better. The germline V gene encodes CDR1 DFQATT and CDR2 SNEGSKA (reference sequence). This CDR3 is 11 amino acids long. The CDR3 loop reads CSARRTAEQYF. The CDR3 DNA is TGCAGTGCTCGACGGACAGCCGAGCAGTACTTC.

The chain links TRBV25-1 to TRBJ2-7, with 7 bases lining up with TRBD2. The V gene's germline CDR1 is MGHDK and CDR2 SYGVNS. V dropped 1 base and J dropped 0; count of bases not matched to a gene: 3. This CDR3 has 15 residues. CDR3 nucleotide sequence: TGTGCCAGCAGTGAATCAGGCGGGAGCTCCTACGAGCAGTACTTC. Its protein product is CASSESGGSSYEQYF.

The chain joins TRBV11-1 to TRBJ2-7; 8 bases agree with TRBD2. The length of the CDR3 is 15 residues. Losses at the gene ends were 2 bases for V and 5 bases for J; bases not matched to a gene: 8. Germline V gene lookup returns CDR1 SGHAT and CDR2 FQDESV (reference sequence). This chain's CDR3 is CASSLKSAGGDEQYF. CDR3 DNA: TGTGCCAGCAGCTTAAAAAGCGCGGGGGGCGACGAGCAGTACTTC.

The chain links TRBV7-9 to TRBJ2-1; 9 bases are shared with TRBD1. The V gene's germline CDR1 is SEHNR and CDR2 FQNEAQ (reference sequence). The V gene end was trimmed by 3 bases and the J gene end by 8 bases; junction bases not matched to a gene: 5. The CDR3 is 14 amino acids. Here the CDR3 reads CASSFRDRVYEQFF. The CDR3 coding sequence is TGTGCCAGCAGCTTCCGGGACAGGGTCTATGAGCAGTTCTTC.

J is TRBJ2-7 and V is TRBV10-1; no clear D gene. The germline gives CDR1 WNHNN, CDR2 SYGVQD (reference sequence). CDR3 length: 12 residues. The V and J ends lost 7 bases and 2 bases respectively, with 9 bases between them. The CDR3 spells CASIRSPYEQYF. DNA for the CDR3: TGCGCCAGCATTAGGTCCCCCTACGAGCAGTACTTC.

This clone was observed a single time. CDR3: CASRKTGGTEAFF. The CDR3 DNA reads TGTGCCAGCAGGAAAACAGGGGGCACTGAAGCTTTCTTT. The rearrangement joins TRBV25-1 to TRBJ1-1, with TRBD1 identical over 8 bases. CDR3 length: 13 residues. V trimming: 6 bases; J trimming: 4 bases; junction bases outside the gene matches: 4. Germline CDR1 reads MGHDK; CDR2 reads SYGVNS.

The chain joins TRBV10-3 to TRBJ2-1; 9 nucleotides agree with TRBD2. The CDR3 length is 16 residues. Germline loops: CDR1 ENHRY, CDR2 SYGVKD. V lost 6 bases, J lost 1 base, and 7 bases stayed unmatched. This chain's CDR3 is CAIRGSGSWSYNEQFF. The CDR3 nucleotides are TGTGCCATCAGGGGTAGCGGGAGTTGGTCCTACAATGAGCAGTTCTTC.

The chain is built from TRBV7-9 and TRBJ2-1; either TRBD1 or TRBD2 may supply D (5 bases each). Per the germline V gene, CDR1 is SEHNR and CDR2 is FQNEAQ (reference sequence). This CDR3 contains 13 residues. The V gene lost 1 base and the J gene lost 5 bases, with 6 bases spanning the gap. The CDR3 loop reads CASSLVGDNEQFF. For the CDR3, the DNA is TGTGCCAGCAGCTTAGTGGGGGACAATGAGCAGTTCTTC.

The J gene is TRBJ2-1, the V gene TRBV27, with 9 bases that match TRBD2. The CDR3 is made up of 15 amino acids. After removal of 5 bases from V and 3 bases from J, the junction contained 5 bases not matched to a gene. Germline V gene lookup returns CDR1 MNHEY and CDR2 SMNVEV (reference sequence). The CDR3 nucleotides read TGTGCCAGCAGTAGCGGGGGGCTGCTCTACAATGAGCAGTTCTTC. Its translation is CASSSGGLLYNEQFF.

J is TRBJ1-5 and V is TRBV28; D is uncertain. The length of the CDR3 is 15 residues. The ends were cut back, 8 bases at V and 9 bases at J, with 23 bases in the middle. Per germline, CDR1 MDHEN and CDR2 SYDVKM. Here the CDR3 DNA reads TGTGCCAGCGCCACCCTCGGATCAGCGCACCGGCCCCAGCATTTT. It yields the protein CASATLGSAHRPQHF.

The chain carries TRBV6-1 and TRBJ2-7; 8 bases align to TRBD1. The V segment lost 1 base and the J segment 4 bases; nucleotides outside the gene matches: 6. Per germline, CDR1 MNHNS and CDR2 SASEGT. This CDR3 has 15 residues. CDR3 DNA: TGTGCCAGCAGTGAAGGGCCAGGGGGCGCGTACGAGCAGTACTTC. This sequence encodes CASSEGPGGAYEQYF.

The chain carries TRBV7-9 and TRBJ1-6; the D gene is possibly TRBD1 (6 bases). Germline assignment: CDR1 SEHNR and CDR2 FQNEAQ (reference sequence). This CDR3 has 16 residues. Trimming stripped 0 bases from V and 7 bases from J, with 13 bases between. CDR3 region: CASSLAGGAGNSPLHF. The CDR3 nucleotides are TGTGCCAGCAGCTTAGCGGGGGGCGCGGGGAATTCACCCCTCCACTTT. The entire variable domain, with the rest obtained from reference TRBV7-9 and TRBJ1-6, is as follows: DTGVSQNPRHKITKRGQNVTFRCDPISEHNRLYWYRQTLGQGPEFLTYFQNEAQLEKSRLLSDRFSAERPKGSFSTLEIQRTEQGDSAMYLCASSLAGGAGNSPLHFGNGTRLTVT.

The chain links TRBV5-1 to TRBJ2-6; D might be TRBD2 (6 bases). CDR1 and CDR2 (germline): SGHRS, YFSETQ. The CDR3 totals 17 residues. V was trimmed by 4 bases and J by 0 bases, leaving 14 bases between them. CDR3 sequence reads: CASSLFAGSSGANVLTF. The CDR3 DNA follows: TGCGCCAGCAGCCTCTTCGCGGGGTCCTCTGGGGCCAACGTCCTGACTTTC.

The V call is TRBV30, the J call TRBJ2-5; the D is unclear. Deletions cut 2 bases from V and 3 bases from J, with 10 bases between. The germline gives CDR1 GTSNPN, CDR2 SVGIG (reference sequence). The CDR3 is 13 amino acids. CDR3 sequence: CAWSRYREETQYF. DNA for the CDR3: TGTGCCTGGAGTAGGTATAGAGAAGAGACCCAGTACTTC.